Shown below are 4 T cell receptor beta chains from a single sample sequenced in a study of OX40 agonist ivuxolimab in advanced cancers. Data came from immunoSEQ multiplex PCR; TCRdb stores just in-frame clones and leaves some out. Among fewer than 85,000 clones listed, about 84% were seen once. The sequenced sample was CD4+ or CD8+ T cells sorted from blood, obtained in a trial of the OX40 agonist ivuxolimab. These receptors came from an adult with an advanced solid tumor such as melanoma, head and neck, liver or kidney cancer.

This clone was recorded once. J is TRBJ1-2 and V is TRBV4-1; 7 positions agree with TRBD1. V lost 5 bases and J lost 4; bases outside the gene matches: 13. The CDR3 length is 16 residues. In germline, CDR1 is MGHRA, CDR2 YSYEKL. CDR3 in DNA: TGCGCCAGCAGCTTAAGTACCACAGGGGTTGGCTATGGCTACACCTTC. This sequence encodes CASSLSTTGVGYGYTF.

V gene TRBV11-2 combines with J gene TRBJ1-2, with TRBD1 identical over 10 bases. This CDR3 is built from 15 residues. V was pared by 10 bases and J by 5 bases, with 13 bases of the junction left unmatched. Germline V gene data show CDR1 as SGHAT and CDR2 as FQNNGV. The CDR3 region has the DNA TGTGCCACAAGCGCCGGGACAGGGGCGAAGTATGGCTACACCTTC. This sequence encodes CATSAGTGAKYGYTF.

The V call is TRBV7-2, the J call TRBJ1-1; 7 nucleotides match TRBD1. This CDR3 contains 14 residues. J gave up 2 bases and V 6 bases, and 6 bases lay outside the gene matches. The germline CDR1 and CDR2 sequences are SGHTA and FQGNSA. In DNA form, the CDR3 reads TGTGCCAGCAGATTGGGACAGCTTAACACTGAAGCTTTCTTT. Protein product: CASRLGQLNTEAFF. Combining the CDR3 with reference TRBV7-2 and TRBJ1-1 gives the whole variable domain GAGVSQSPSNKVTEKGKDVELRCDPISGHTALYWYRQSLGQGLEFLIYFQGNSAPDKSGLPSDRFSAERTGGSVSTLTIQRTQQEDSAVYLCASRLGQLNTEAFFGQGTRLTVV.

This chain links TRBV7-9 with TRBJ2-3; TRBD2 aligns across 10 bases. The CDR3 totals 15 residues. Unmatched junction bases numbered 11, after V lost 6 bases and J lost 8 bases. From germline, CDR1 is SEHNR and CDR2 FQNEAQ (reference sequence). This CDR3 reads CASSFSASGSGTQYF. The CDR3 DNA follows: TGTGCCAGCAGTTTTTCCGCTAGCGGGAGTGGTACGCAGTATTTT.